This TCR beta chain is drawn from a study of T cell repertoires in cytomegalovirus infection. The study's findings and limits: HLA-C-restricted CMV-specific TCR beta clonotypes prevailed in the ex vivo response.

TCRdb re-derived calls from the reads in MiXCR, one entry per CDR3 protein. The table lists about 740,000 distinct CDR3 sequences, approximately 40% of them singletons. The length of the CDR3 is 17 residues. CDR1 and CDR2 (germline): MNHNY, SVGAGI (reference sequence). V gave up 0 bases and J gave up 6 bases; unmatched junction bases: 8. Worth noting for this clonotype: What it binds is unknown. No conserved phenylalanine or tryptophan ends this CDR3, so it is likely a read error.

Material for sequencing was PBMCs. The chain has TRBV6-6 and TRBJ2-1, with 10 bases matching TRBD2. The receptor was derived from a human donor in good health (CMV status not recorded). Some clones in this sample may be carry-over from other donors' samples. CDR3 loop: CASSYSSSGRKRNEQFL. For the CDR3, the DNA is TGTGCCAGCAGTTACTCAAGTAGCGGGAGGAAGCGCAATGAGCAGTTCTTA.